Given below is one T cell receptor beta chain in context. These data are taken from a study of radiotherapy plus CTLA-4 blockade in lung cancer. For the study at large: In less than 20% of patients, objective responses were seen; 31% had disease control.

V shed 2 bases, J shed 4 bases, and the junction held 11 bases outside the gene matches. This CDR3 region has 16 residues. The germline V gene encodes CDR1 LNHDA and CDR2 SQIVND (reference sequence). Here immunoSEQ multiplex PCR was the method, and the copy in TCRdb shows in-frame clones only, minus some. The repertoire holds 60,000 to 70,000 clones, with over 75% as singletons. The chain recombines TRBV19 with TRBJ2-7; 7 nucleotides match TRBD2. Sequencing used peripheral blood, obtained from a patient treated with radiotherapy plus ipilimumab. This clonotype was sampled from a human donor with non-small cell lung cancer who had a partial response to radiotherapy plus ipilimumab. CDR3 nucleotide sequence: TGTGCCAGTAGTATACTCCTCACGGGAGGAGGGTACGAGCAGTACTTC. Amino acids: CASSILLTGGGYEQYF.